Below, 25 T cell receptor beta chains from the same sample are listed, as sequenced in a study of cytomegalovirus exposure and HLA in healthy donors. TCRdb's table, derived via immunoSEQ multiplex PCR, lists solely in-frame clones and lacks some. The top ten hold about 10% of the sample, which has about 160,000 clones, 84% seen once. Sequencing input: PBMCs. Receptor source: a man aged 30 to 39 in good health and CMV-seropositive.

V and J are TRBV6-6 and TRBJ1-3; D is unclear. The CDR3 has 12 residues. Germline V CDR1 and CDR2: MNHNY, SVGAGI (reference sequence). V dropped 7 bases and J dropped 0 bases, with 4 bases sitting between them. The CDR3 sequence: CASTNSGNTIYF. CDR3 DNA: TGTGCCAGCACCAACTCTGGAAACACCATATATTTT.

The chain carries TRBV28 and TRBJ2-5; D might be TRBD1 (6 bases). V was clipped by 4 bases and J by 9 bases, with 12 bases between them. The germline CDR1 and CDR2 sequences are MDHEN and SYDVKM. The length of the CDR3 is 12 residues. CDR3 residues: CASSSQAGAQYF. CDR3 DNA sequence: TGTGCCAGCAGTTCCCAAGCAGGGGCCCAGTACTTC.

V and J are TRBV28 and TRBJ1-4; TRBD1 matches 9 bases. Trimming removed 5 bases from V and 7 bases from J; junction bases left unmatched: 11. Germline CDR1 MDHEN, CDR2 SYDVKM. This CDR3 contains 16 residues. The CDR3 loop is CASSQTSTGGVEKLFF. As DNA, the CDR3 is TGTGCCAGCAGTCAAACCTCAACAGGGGGCGTTGAAAAACTGTTTTTT.

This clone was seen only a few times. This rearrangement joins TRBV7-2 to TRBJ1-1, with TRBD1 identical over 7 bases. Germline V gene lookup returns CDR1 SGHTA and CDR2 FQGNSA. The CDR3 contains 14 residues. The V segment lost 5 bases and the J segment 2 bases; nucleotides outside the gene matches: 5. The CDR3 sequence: CASSTRDSNTEAFF. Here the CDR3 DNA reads TGTGCCAGCAGCACCCGGGACAGCAACACTGAAGCTTTCTTT.

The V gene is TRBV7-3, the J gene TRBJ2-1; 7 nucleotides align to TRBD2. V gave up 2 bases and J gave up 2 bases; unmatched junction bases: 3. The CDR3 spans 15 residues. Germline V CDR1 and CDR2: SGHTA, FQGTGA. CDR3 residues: CASSLVAGAYNEQFF. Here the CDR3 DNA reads TGTGCCAGCAGCTTAGTTGCGGGAGCCTACAATGAGCAGTTCTTC.

The CDR3 loop is CASTYLGGGGASKDTQYF. Written as DNA, the CDR3 is TGTGCCAGCACCTACCTCGGGGGCGGGGGGGCCTCGAAAGATACGCAGTATTTT. The chain joins TRBV28 to TRBJ2-3; 9 nucleotides line up with TRBD2. Losses at the gene ends were 7 bases for V and 5 bases for J; bases not matched to a gene: 19. This CDR3 is 18 amino acids long. Germline V CDR1 and CDR2: MDHEN, SYDVKM.

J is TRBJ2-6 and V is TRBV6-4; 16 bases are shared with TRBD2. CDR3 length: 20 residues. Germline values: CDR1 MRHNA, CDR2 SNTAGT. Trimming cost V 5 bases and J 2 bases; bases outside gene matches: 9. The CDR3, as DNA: TGTGCCAGCAGTACCGGGACTAGCGGGAGGGTAGGTACTGGGGCCAACGTCCTGACTTTC. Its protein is CASSTGTSGRVGTGANVLTF.

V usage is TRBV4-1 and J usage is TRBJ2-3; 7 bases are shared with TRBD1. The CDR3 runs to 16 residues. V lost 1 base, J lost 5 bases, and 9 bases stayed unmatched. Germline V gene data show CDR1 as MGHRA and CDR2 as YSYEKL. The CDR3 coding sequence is TGCGCCAGCAGCCAAGTCCCTCAACAGGGGAGAGATACGCAGTATTTT. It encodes CASSQVPQQGRDTQYF.

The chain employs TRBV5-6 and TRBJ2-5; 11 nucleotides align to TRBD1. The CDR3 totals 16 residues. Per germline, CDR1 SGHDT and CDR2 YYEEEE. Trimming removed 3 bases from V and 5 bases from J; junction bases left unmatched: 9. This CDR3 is CASSWERTGGAETQYF. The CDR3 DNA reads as TGTGCCAGCAGCTGGGAACGGACAGGGGGCGCGGAGACCCAGTACTTC.

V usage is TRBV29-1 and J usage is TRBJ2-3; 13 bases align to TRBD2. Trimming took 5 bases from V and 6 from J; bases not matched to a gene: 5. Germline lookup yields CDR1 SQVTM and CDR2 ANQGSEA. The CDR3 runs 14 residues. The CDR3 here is CSVFGLAGVDTQYF. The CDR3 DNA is TGCAGCGTTTTTGGACTAGCGGGAGTTGATACGCAGTATTTT.

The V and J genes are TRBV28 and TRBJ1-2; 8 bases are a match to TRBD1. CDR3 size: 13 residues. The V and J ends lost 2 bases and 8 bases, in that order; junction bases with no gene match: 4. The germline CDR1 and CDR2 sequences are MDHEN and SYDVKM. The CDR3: CASSLQGAQGYTF. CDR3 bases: TGTGCCAGCAGTTTACAGGGGGCTCAAGGCTACACCTTC.

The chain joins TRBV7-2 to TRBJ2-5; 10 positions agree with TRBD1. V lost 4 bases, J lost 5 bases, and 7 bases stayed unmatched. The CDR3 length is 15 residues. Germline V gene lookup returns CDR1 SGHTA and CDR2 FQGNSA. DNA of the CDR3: TGTGCCAGCAGCTCCCGCGACAGGGGGCGCGAGACCCAGTACTTC. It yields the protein CASSSRDRGRETQYF.

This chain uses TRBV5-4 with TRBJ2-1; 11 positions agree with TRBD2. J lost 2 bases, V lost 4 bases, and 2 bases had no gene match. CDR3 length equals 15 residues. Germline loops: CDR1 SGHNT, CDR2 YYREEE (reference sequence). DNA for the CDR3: TGTGCCAGCAGCCCGACTAGCGGGACCTACAATGAGCAGTTCTTC. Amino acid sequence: CASSPTSGTYNEQFF.

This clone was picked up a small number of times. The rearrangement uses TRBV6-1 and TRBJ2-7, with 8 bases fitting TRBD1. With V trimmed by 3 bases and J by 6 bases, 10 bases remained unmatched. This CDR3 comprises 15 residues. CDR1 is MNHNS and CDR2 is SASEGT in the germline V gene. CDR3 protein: CASSDKAGGGSEQYF. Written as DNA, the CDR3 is TGTGCCAGCAGTGATAAGGCAGGGGGCGGATCCGAGCAGTACTTC.

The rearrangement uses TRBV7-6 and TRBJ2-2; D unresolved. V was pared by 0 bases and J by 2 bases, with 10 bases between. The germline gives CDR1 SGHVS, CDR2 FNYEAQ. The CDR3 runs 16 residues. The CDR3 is CASSLALLSNTGELFF. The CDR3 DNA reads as TGTGCCAGCAGCTTAGCTTTGCTAAGTAACACCGGGGAGCTGTTTTTT.

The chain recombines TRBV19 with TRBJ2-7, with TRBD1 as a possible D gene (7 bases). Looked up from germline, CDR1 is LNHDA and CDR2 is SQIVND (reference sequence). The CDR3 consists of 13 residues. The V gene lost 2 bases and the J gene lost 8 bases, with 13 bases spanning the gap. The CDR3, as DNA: TGTGCCAGTAGTATAAAGGAGGGGGCTAAGCAGTACTTC. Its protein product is CASSIKEGAKQYF.

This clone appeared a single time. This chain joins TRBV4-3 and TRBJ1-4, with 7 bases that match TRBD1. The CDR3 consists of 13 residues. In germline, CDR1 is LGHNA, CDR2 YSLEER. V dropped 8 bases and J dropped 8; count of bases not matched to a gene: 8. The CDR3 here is CASAWDSREKLFF. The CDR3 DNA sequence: TGCGCCAGCGCTTGGGACAGTAGGGAAAAACTGTTTTTT.

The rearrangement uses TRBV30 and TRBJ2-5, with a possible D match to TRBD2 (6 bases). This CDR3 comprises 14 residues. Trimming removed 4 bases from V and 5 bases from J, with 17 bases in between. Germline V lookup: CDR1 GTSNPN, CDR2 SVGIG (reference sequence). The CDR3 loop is CAWNQGLSGETQYF. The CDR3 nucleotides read TGTGCCTGGAACCAGGGACTGTCAGGGGAGACCCAGTACTTC.

Written as DNA, the CDR3 is TGCAGTGTCTCCGGGAGCTACGAGCAGTACTTC. As protein: CSVSGSYEQYF. V gene TRBV20-1 combines with J gene TRBJ2-7, with D perhaps TRBD2 (6 bases). This CDR3 region has 11 residues. V lost 7 bases and J lost 3, with 10 bases in between. Germline V lookup: CDR1 DFQATT, CDR2 SNEGSKA (reference sequence).

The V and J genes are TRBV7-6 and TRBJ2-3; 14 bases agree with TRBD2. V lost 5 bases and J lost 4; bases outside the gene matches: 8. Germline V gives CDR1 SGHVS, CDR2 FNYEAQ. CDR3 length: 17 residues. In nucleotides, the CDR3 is TGTGCCAGCAGCCCACGACTAGCGGGGGGGCAGGCAGATACGCAGTATTTT. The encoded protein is CASSPRLAGGQADTQYF.

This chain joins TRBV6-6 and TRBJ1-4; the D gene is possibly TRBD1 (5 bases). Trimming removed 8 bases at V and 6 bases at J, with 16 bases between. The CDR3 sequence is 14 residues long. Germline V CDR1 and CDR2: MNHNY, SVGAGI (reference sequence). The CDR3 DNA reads TGTGCCAGCCTCGCGGGGGACTCTCATGAAAAACTGTTTTTT. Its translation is CASLAGDSHEKLFF.

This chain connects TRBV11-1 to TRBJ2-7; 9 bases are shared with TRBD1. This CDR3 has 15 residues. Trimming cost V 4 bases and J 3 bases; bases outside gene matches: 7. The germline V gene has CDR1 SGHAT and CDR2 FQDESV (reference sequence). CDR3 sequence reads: CASSSGTGIGYEQYF. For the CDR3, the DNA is TGTGCCAGCAGCTCGGGGACAGGGATAGGCTACGAGCAGTACTTC.

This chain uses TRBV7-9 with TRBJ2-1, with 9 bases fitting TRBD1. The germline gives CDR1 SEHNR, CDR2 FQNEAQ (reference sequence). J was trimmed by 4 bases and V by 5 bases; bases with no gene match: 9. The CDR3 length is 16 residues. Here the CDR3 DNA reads TGTGCCAGCAGCCTTACCTGGACAGGGGAGTACAATGAGCAGTTCTTC. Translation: CASSLTWTGEYNEQFF.

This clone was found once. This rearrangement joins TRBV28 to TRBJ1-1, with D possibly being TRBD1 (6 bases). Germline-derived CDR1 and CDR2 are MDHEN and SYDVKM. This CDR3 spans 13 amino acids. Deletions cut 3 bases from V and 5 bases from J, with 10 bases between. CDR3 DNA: TGTGCCAGCAGTTTTCAGGGGCGGACTGAAGCTTTCTTT. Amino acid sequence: CASSFQGRTEAFF.

For the CDR3, the DNA is TGTGCCAGCAGCCTGGGCCATAATAATTCACCCCTCCACTTT. Encoded protein: CASSLGHNNSPLHF. The genes are TRBV9 and TRBJ1-6; D is undetermined. From germline, CDR1 is SGDLS and CDR2 YYNGEE. CDR3 length: 14 amino acids. V was trimmed by 4 bases and J by 5 bases, leaving 10 bases between them.